The rows below give T cell receptor beta chains drawn from one sample of a study of identical twins. TCRdb recomputed calls from the 5' RACE reads with MiXCR, one row per CDR3 protein. The data hold 1,800,000 or so distinct CDR3 sequences, with under 35% observed a single time. Sequences were obtained from cord blood. Receptors originate from a newborn girl in good health. Both conserved end residues are part of each CDR3. The order of the fields is CDR3 protein, CDR3 DNA, D gene, J gene, clone size, V gene. A D gene is named only where the DNA matches it firmly. Size is omitted from some rows. Given values are once, few, many or a class for expanded clones.

cdr3_aa: CASSEPGTGSNQPQHF
cdr3_nt: TGTGCCAGCAGTGAACCCGGGACAGGGAGCAATCAGCCCCAGCATTTT
d_call: TRBD1
j_call: TRBJ1-5
clone_size: few
v_call: TRBV25-1

cdr3_aa: CAYKLVAAYNEQFF
cdr3_nt: TGTGCCTACAAGTTAGTAGCGGCTTACAATGAGCAGTTCTTC
d_call: -
j_call: TRBJ2-1
clone_size: few
v_call: TRBV14

cdr3_aa: CASSQFPSGSIKEQFF
cdr3_nt: TGTGCCAGCAGCCAATTCCCTAGCGGGAGTATTAAAGAGCAGTTCTTC
d_call: TRBD2
j_call: TRBJ2-1
clone_size: few
v_call: TRBV4-2

cdr3_aa: CASATPWDTQYF
cdr3_nt: TGTGCCAGCGCCACCCCCTGGGATACGCAGTATTTT
d_call: -
j_call: TRBJ2-3
clone_size: many
v_call: TRBV12-3/TRBV12-4

cdr3_aa: CASSLGGVGEAFF
cdr3_nt: TGTGCCAGCAGTTTGGGGGGGGTAGGTGAAGCTTTCTTT
d_call: -
j_call: TRBJ1-1
clone_size: -
v_call: TRBV28

cdr3_aa: CASSLSHRPTGELFF
cdr3_nt: TGTGCCAGCAGTTTATCTCACAGGCCCACCGGGGAGCTGTTTTTT
d_call: -
j_call: TRBJ2-2
clone_size: few
v_call: TRBV27

cdr3_aa: CAISESLTSGSTDTQYF
cdr3_nt: TGTGCCATCAGTGAGTCCCTGACTAGCGGGAGCACAGATACGCAGTATTTT
d_call: TRBD2
j_call: TRBJ2-3
clone_size: few
v_call: TRBV10-3

cdr3_aa: CASSQRYRGENTEAFF
cdr3_nt: TGTGCCAGCAGCCAACGATACAGGGGGGAGAACACTGAAGCTTTCTTT
d_call: TRBD1
j_call: TRBJ1-1
clone_size: -
v_call: TRBV3-1

cdr3_aa: CASSQVRIRGYEQYF
cdr3_nt: TGTGCCAGCAGCCAAGTTCGTATCAGGGGCTACGAGCAGTACTTC
d_call: -
j_call: TRBJ2-7
clone_size: few
v_call: TRBV3-1

cdr3_aa: CATSDWGGSNTGELFF
cdr3_nt: TGTGCCACCAGTGATTGGGGGGGTTCAAACACCGGGGAGCTGTTTTTT
d_call: TRBD2
j_call: TRBJ2-2
clone_size: -
v_call: TRBV24-1

cdr3_aa: CASSLVGQGALRQPQHF
cdr3_nt: TGTGCCAGCAGTTTAGTGGGACAGGGGGCCCTAAGACAGCCCCAGCATTTT
d_call: TRBD1
j_call: TRBJ1-5
clone_size: few
v_call: TRBV27

cdr3_aa: CASSQAASGRSTDTQYF
cdr3_nt: TGTGCCAGCAGCCAAGCCGCTAGCGGGAGAAGCACAGATACGCAGTATTTT
d_call: TRBD2
j_call: TRBJ2-3
clone_size: -
v_call: TRBV4-2

cdr3_aa: CASSSHYRDLKDGYTF
cdr3_nt: TGCGCCAGCAGCTCCCACTACAGGGACCTCAAGGATGGCTACACCTTC
d_call: -
j_call: TRBJ1-2
clone_size: few
v_call: TRBV5-1

cdr3_aa: CASSGQGNQPQHF
cdr3_nt: TGTGCCAGCAGTGGACAGGGCAATCAGCCCCAGCATTTT
d_call: -
j_call: TRBJ1-5
clone_size: many
v_call: TRBV2